Sequencing of this T cell receptor beta chain was carried out in a study of T-cell memory formation after mild COVID-19. Across the study: There were largely donor-specific TCR clusters.

This clonotype was counted between two and nine times. Germline V lookup: CDR1 MNHEY, CDR2 SVGAGI. V lost 0 bases, J lost 0 bases, and 5 bases stayed unmatched. This CDR3 comprises 17 residues. TCRdb redid the calling of the 5' RACE reads with MiXCR, one entry per CDR3 protein. The sample holds approximately 480,000 distinct CDR3 sequences, about 18% seen once. This sequence was found in an adult woman who had mild COVID-19 (a few samples of this study predate the infection). Cell type and time point are not known. The gene calls are TRBV6-5 and TRBJ2-7; 10 bases map to TRBD1. Sequencing was carried out using PBMCs or a T cell subset sorted from them (not recorded which). Here the CDR3 DNA reads TGTGCCAGCAGTTACTCGGGGACAGGGGCGAGCTCCTACGAGCAGTACTTC. Protein sequence: CASSYSGTGASSYEQYF.